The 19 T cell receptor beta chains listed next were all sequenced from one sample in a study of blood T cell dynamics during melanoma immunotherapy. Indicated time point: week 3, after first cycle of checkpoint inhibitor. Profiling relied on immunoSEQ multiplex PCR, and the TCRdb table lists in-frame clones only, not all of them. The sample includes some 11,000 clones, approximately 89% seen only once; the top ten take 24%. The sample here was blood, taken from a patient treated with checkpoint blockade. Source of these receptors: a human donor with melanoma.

The chain's CDR3 is CASSFPAPYGYTF. The CDR3 DNA reads TGTGCCAGCAGTTTCCCTGCTCCTTATGGCTACACCTTC. The V and J genes are TRBV28 and TRBJ1-2, with D unclear. The germline V gene has CDR1 MDHEN and CDR2 SYDVKM. The length of the CDR3 is 13 residues. The V end lost 3 bases, the J end lost 5 bases, and 10 bases lay between the germline ends.

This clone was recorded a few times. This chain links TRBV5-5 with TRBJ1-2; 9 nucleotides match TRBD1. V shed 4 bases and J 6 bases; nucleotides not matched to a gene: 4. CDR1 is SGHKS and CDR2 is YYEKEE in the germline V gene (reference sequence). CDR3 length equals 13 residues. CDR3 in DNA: TGTGCCAGCAGCCGACAGGGGGAGGATGGCTACACCTTC. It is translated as CASSRQGEDGYTF. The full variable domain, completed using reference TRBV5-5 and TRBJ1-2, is DAGVTQSPTHLIKTRGQQVTLRCSPISGHKSVSWYQQVLGQGPQFIFQYYEKEERGRGNFPDRFSARQFPNYSSELNVNALLLGDSALYLCASSRQGEDGYTFGSGTRLTVV.

The CDR3 DNA reads as TGTGCCCTCAGCCGCAAAATGAACACTGAAGCTTTCTTT. The encoded protein is CALSRKMNTEAFF. This chain joins TRBV28 and TRBJ1-1, with D unresolved. V was trimmed by 11 bases and J by 0 bases, leaving 13 bases between them. CDR3 length: 13 amino acids. Germline CDR1 reads MDHEN; CDR2 reads SYDVKM.

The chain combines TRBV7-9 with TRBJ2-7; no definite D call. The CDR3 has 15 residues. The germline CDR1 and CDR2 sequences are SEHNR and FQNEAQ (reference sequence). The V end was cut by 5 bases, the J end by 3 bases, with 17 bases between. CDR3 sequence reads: CASSPSGPSRYEQYF. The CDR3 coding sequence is TGTGCCAGCAGCCCCTCCGGACCCAGCCGCTACGAGCAGTACTTC. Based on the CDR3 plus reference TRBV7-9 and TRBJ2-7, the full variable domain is DTGVSQNPRHKITKRGQNVTFRCDPISEHNRLYWYRQTLGQGPEFLTYFQNEAQLEKSRLLSDRFSAERPKGSFSTLEIQRTEQGDSAMYLCASSPSGPSRYEQYFGPGTRLTVT.

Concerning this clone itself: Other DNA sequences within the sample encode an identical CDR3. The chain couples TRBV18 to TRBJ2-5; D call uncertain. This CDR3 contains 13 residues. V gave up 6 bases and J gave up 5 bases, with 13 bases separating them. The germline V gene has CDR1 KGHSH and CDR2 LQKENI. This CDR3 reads CASSPWGEETQYF. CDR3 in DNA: TGTGCCAGCTCCCCCTGGGGTGAGGAGACCCAGTACTTC.

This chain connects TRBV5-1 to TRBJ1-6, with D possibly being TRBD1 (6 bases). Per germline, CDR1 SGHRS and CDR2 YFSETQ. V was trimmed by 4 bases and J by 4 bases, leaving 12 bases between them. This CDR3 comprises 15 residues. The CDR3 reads CASSPRGEYNSPLHF. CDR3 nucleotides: TGCGCCAGCAGCCCAAGGGGGGAGTATAATTCACCCCTCCACTTT.

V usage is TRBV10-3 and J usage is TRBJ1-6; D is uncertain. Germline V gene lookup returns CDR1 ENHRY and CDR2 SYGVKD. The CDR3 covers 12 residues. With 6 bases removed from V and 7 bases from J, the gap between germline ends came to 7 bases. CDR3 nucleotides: TGTGCCATCAGGGGTACGAATTCACCCCTCCACTTT. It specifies CAIRGTNSPLHF.

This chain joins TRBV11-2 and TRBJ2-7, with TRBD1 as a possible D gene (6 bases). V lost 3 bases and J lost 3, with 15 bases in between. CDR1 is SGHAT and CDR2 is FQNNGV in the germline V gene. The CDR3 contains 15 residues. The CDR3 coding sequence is TGTGCCAGCAGCTTCCCTAGTGGGACAATCTACGAGCAGTACTTC. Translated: CASSFPSGTIYEQYF.

CDR3 region: CASSVVRGNYEQYF. The DNA for the CDR3 is TGTGCCAGCAGTGTAGTTCGGGGAAATTACGAGCAGTACTTC. The chain has TRBV6-1 and TRBJ2-7, with D possibly being TRBD2 (5 bases). The CDR3 runs 14 residues. Germline V gene data show CDR1 as MNHNS and CDR2 as SASEGT. Trimming removed 4 bases at V and 4 bases at J, with 14 bases between.

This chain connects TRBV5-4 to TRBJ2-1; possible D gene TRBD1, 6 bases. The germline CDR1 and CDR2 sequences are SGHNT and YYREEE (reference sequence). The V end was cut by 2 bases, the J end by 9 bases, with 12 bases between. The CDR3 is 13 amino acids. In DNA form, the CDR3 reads TGTGCCAGCAGCTTCGACAGGAAATCTGAGCAGTTCTTC. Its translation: CASSFDRKSEQFF.

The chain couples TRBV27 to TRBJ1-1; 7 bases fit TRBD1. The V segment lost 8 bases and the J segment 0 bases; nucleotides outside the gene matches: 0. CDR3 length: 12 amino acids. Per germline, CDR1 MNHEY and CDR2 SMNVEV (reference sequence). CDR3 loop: CASGTVNTEAFF. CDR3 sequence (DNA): TGTGCCAGCGGGACAGTGAACACTGAAGCTTTCTTT.

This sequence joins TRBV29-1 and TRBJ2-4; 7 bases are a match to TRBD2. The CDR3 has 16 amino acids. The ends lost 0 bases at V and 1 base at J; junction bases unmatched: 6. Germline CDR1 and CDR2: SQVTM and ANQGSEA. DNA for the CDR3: TGCAGCGTTGAAGATGTTGGGGGGGAGGCCAAAAACATTCAGTACTTC. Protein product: CSVEDVGGEAKNIQYF. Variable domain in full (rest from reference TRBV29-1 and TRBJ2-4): SAVISQKPSRDICQRGTSLTIQCQVDSQVTMMFWYRQQPGQSLTLIATANQGSEATYESGFVIDKFPISRPNLTFSTLTVSNMSPEDSSIYLCSVEDVGGEAKNIQYFGAGTRLSVL.

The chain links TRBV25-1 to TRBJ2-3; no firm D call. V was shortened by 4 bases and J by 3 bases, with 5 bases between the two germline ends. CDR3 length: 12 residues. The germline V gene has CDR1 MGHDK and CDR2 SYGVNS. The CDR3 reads CASSGPTDTQYF. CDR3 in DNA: TGTGCCAGCAGTGGCCCGACAGATACGCAGTATTTT. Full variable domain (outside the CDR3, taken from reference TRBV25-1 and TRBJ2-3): EADIYQTPRYLVIGTGKKITLECSQTMGHDKMYWYQQDPGMELHLIHYSYGVNSTEKGDLSSESTVSRIRTEHFPLTLESARPSHTSQYLCASSGPTDTQYFGPGTRLTVL.

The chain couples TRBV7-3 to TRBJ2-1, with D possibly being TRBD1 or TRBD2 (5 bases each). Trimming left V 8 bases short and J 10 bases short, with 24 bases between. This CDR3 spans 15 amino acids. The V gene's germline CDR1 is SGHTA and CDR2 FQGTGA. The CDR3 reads CASAGIWGPEGEQFF. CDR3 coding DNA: TGTGCCAGCGCTGGGATTTGGGGCCCAGAGGGGGAGCAGTTCTTC.

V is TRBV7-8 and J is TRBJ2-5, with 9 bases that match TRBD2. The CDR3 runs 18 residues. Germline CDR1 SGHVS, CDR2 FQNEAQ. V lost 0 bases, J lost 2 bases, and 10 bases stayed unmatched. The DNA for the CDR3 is TGTGCCAGCAGCTTAGCGTGGACTAGCGAAGTACTGCAAGAGACCCAGTACTTC. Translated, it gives CASSLAWTSEVLQETQYF.

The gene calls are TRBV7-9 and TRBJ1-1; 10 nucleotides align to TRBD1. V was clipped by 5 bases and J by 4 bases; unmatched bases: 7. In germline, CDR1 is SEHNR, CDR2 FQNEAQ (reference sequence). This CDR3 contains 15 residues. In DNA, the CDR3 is TGTGCCAGCAGCAACCGGGACAGGGGTGGCACTGAAGCTTTCTTT. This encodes CASSNRDRGGTEAFF.

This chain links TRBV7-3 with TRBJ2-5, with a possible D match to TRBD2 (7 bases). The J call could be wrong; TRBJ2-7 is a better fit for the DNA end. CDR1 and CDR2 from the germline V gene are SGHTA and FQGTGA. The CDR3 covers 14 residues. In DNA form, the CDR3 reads TGTGCCAGCAGCTGGGGGGGACACTCCTACGAGCAGTACTTC. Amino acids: CASSWGGHSYEQYF.

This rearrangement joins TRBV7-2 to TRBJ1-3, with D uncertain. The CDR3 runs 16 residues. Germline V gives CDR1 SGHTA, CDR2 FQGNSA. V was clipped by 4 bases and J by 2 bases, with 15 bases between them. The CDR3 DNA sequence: TGTGCCAGCAGCTCTGAGCCCCGGCGGCCTGGAAACACCATATATTTT. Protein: CASSSEPRRPGNTIYF.

The CDR3 sequence: CASSPGGQPQHF. The CDR3 nucleotides read TGTGCCAGCAGCCCCGGCGGGCAGCCCCAGCATTTT. The chain links TRBV7-9 to TRBJ1-5, with D unclear. V lost 5 bases and J 7 bases, leaving 9 bases between the germline ends. CDR1 is SEHNR, CDR2 FQNEAQ, per germline (reference sequence). This CDR3 comprises 12 residues.